These 11 T cell receptor beta chains originate from one sample sequenced in a study of cytomegalovirus exposure and HLA in healthy donors. Primers included in the PCR were 60 Vbeta and 13 Jbeta primers. Produced via immunoSEQ multiplex PCR; TCRdb's table is partial and in-frame only. The table has about 140,000 clones, around 83% seen once. Source material: PBMCs. These receptors were obtained from a woman in her 50s in good health and CMV-seropositive.

The genes are TRBV7-9 and TRBJ2-5; weak D call: TRBD1 (6 bases). Germline CDR1 and CDR2: SEHNR and FQNEAQ (reference sequence). This CDR3 has 15 amino acids. V gave up 5 bases and J gave up 5 bases, with 18 bases separating them. The CDR3 loop is CASSRRTGTGETQYF. Written as DNA, the CDR3 is TGTGCCAGCAGCCGAAGAACAGGGACGGGGGAGACCCAGTACTTC.

The J gene is TRBJ2-1, the V gene TRBV7-9; 10 bases map to TRBD2. Germline V CDR1 and CDR2: SEHNR, FQNEAQ (reference sequence). The V gene end was trimmed by 5 bases and the J gene end by 2 bases; junction bases not matched to a gene: 9. This CDR3 contains 17 residues. The CDR3 loop is CASSPWSGGAPYNEQFF. The CDR3 coding sequence is TGTGCCAGCAGCCCCTGGAGCGGGGGGGCCCCCTACAATGAGCAGTTCTTC.

The CDR3 DNA reads TGTGCCAGCAGAGATACTTATAATTCACCCCTCCACTTT. Translated, it gives CASRDTYNSPLHF. The V and J genes are TRBV7-9 and TRBJ1-6; D not certain. V lost 6 bases and J lost 4, with 7 bases in between. Germline V gene data show CDR1 as SEHNR and CDR2 as FQNEAQ (reference sequence). This CDR3 region has 13 residues. Filled out from reference TRBV7-9 and TRBJ1-6, the complete variable domain reads DTGVSQNPRHKITKRGQNVTFRCDPISEHNRLYWYRQTLGQGPEFLTYFQNEAQLEKSRLLSDRFSAERPKGSFSTLEIQRTEQGDSAMYLCASRDTYNSPLHFGNGTRLTVT.

V gene TRBV18 combines with J gene TRBJ1-2, with 7 bases fitting TRBD1. This CDR3 comprises 17 residues. J lost 6 bases, V lost 1 base, and 14 bases had no gene match. The V gene's germline CDR1 is KGHSH and CDR2 LQKENI. The CDR3 region is CASSPLGGRTGGDGYTF. The CDR3 DNA reads TGTGCCAGCTCACCACTCGGAGGGAGGACAGGTGGTGATGGCTACACCTTC.

The chain couples TRBV7-2 to TRBJ2-7; maybe TRBD1 (6 bases). There are 13 residues in the CDR3. V was shortened by 5 bases and J by 2 bases, with 10 bases between the two germline ends. Germline V CDR1 and CDR2: SGHTA, FQGNSA. CDR3 residues: CASSPRDTYEQYF. The CDR3 region has the DNA TGTGCCAGCAGCCCCAGGGACACCTACGAGCAGTACTTC.

On this clone itself: Compared with germline, one end of the junction differs, possibly owing to a read error. This chain joins TRBV5-5 and TRBJ1-2; D is ambiguous. Germline CDR1 and CDR2: SGHKS and YYEKEE (reference sequence). This CDR3 is 15 amino acids long. The CDR3 DNA reads as TGTGCCAGCAGCTTGATACGGACTTCCAACTTTGGCTACACCTTC. This encodes CASSLIRTSNFGYTF.

This chain connects TRBV15 to TRBJ2-1; 8 bases are a match to TRBD2. Looked up from germline, CDR1 is LNHNV and CDR2 is YYDKDF (reference sequence). The trim removed 3 bases at V and 10 bases at J, leaving 14 bases unmatched. This CDR3 contains 16 residues. The chain's CDR3 is CATSRRRTSSAQEQFF. The CDR3 region has the DNA TGTGCCACCAGCAGGAGGCGGACTAGCAGCGCTCAAGAGCAGTTCTTC.

This sequence joins TRBV7-2 and TRBJ1-4; unclear D gene. CDR1 is SGHTA and CDR2 is FQGNSA in the germline V gene. The CDR3 spans 15 residues. The germline V and J ends were trimmed by 6 bases and 5 bases, with 16 bases remaining between them. DNA of the CDR3: TGTGCCAGCAGTCGGACTTTCCAAACCAATGAAAAACTGTTTTTT. As protein: CASSRTFQTNEKLFF. The variable domain in full, with the rest retrieved from reference TRBV7-2 and TRBJ1-4, is GAGVSQSPSNKVTEKGKDVELRCDPISGHTALYWYRQSLGQGLEFLIYFQGNSAPDKSGLPSDRFSAERTGGSVSTLTIQRTQQEDSAVYLCASSRTFQTNEKLFFGSGTQLSVL.

Worth noting for this clone: An end of the junction differs from the germline gene, which may be a read error. V gene TRBV7-7 combines with J gene TRBJ1-1; 11 positions match TRBD1. Germline V lookup: CDR1 SSHAT, CDR2 FNYEAQ (reference sequence). This CDR3 is 18 amino acids long. CDR3 coding DNA: TGTGCTAGCAGCTTTAGGGGGCCGGGACAGGGGGTTATCACTGAAGCTTTCTTT. This codes for CASSFRGPGQGVITEAFF.

The genes are TRBV14 and TRBJ2-2, with TRBD2 matching 9 bases. CDR1 is SGHDN, CDR2 FVKESK, per germline. This CDR3 spans 16 amino acids. Trimming at V came to 4 bases and at J to 4 bases, leaving 7 bases not matched to a gene. CDR3 nucleotide sequence: TGTGCCAGCAGCCCCTTAGCGGGAGATCTCACCGGGGAGCTGTTTTTT. Protein: CASSPLAGDLTGELFF.

The genes are TRBV30 and TRBJ1-1; D not certain. The germline V and J ends were trimmed by 2 bases and 2 bases, with 9 bases remaining between them. This CDR3 is 13 amino acids long. Looked up from germline, CDR1 is GTSNPN and CDR2 is SVGIG (reference sequence). This CDR3 reads CAWSITENTEAFF. CDR3 nucleotide sequence: TGTGCCTGGAGTATCACAGAAAACACTGAAGCTTTCTTT.